The 11 T cell receptor beta chains below all came from one sample that was sequenced in a study of blood T cell repertoires in COVID-19. The protocol was immunoSEQ multiplex PCR, while the TCRdb copy is restricted to in-frame clones and leaves out a portion. The sample carries under 250,000 clones, over 75% recorded once. The source material was PBMCs or T cells enriched from blood (not recorded which). The receptors here all came from a woman in her 30s who had been exposed to COVID-19.

The rearrangement joins TRBV9 to TRBJ2-1, with a weak D call TRBD1 (6 bases). The V end lost 3 bases, the J end lost 5 bases, and 12 bases lay between the germline ends. This CDR3 has 14 amino acids. CDR1 is SGDLS and CDR2 is YYNGEE in the germline V gene. CDR3 sequence (DNA): TGTGCCAGCAGCGACACAGGGCCTAACAATGAGCAGTTCTTC. Its protein is CASSDTGPNNEQFF.

The chain recombines TRBV5-4 with TRBJ2-7, with D tentatively TRBD2 (5 bases). V lost 4 bases, J lost 1 base, and 15 bases lay in between. The CDR3 extends over 15 amino acids. Germline-derived CDR1 and CDR2 are SGHNT and YYREEE (reference sequence). The CDR3: CASSQPGTSSYEQYF. CDR3 nucleotides: TGTGCCAGCAGCCAACCGGGAACCTCGTCCTACGAGCAGTACTTC.

This clone was seen a single time. The chain is built from TRBV5-1 and TRBJ2-1; 7 positions match TRBD2. Germline CDR1 is SGHRS and CDR2 is YFSETQ. V shed 1 base, J shed 13 bases, and the junction held 5 bases outside the gene matches. The CDR3 length is 12 residues. CDR3 DNA sequence: TGCGCCAGCAGCTTGACGTCGACTAGCCAGTTCTTC. Its translation: CASSLTSTSQFF. The complete variable domain, with remaining parts taken from reference TRBV5-1 and TRBJ2-1, reads KAGVTQTPRYLIKTRGQQVTLSCSPISGHRSVSWYQQTPGQGLQFLFEYFSETQRNKGNFPGRFSGRQFSNSRSEMNVSTLELGDSALYLCASSLTSTSQFFGPGTRLTVL.

The chain employs TRBV5-8 and TRBJ2-5; TRBD2 aligns across 8 bases. CDR1 and CDR2 from the germline V gene are SGHTS and YDEGEE. This CDR3 contains 16 residues. The ends lost 3 bases at V and 4 bases at J; junction bases unmatched: 11. CDR3 protein: CASSSERSGSSETQYF. The CDR3 DNA reads as TGTGCCAGCAGCTCGGAAAGAAGCGGGAGTTCAGAGACCCAGTACTTC.

The chain carries TRBV4-1 and TRBJ2-1, with 8 nucleotides matching TRBD2. Unmatched junction bases numbered 12, after V lost 3 bases and J lost 8 bases. This CDR3 contains 16 residues. CDR1 is MGHRA, CDR2 YSYEKL, per germline. Here the CDR3 DNA reads TGCGCCAGCAGCCATAGGGTGGGGCGGGAGGCCGATGAGCAGTTCTTC. Translating it yields CASSHRVGREADEQFF.

This clone was seen at least ten times. The chain combines TRBV25-1 with TRBJ2-3; TRBD2 aligns across 10 bases. The CDR3 has 14 residues. J was trimmed by 4 bases and V by 6 bases; bases with no gene match: 4. The V gene's germline CDR1 is MGHDK and CDR2 SYGVNS. The DNA for the CDR3 is TGTGCCAGCAGCCTAGCGGGAGAAGCAGATACGCAGTATTTT. This encodes CASSLAGEADTQYF.

This clone was observed a few times. The chain is built from TRBV10-1 and TRBJ2-1; TRBD2 is a possible D gene (6 bases). V was shortened by 2 bases and J by 7 bases, with 12 bases between the two germline ends. In germline, CDR1 is WNHNN, CDR2 SYGVQD (reference sequence). This CDR3 spans 14 amino acids. The CDR3 DNA reads as TGCGCCAGCAGTGAGATGACGGGAGAGAATGAGCAGTTCTTC. This sequence encodes CASSEMTGENEQFF.

The chain uses TRBV2 and TRBJ2-1; 7 positions agree with TRBD2. From germline, CDR1 is SNHLY and CDR2 FYNNEI. CDR3 length equals 14 residues. V trimming: 0 bases; J trimming: 9 bases; junction bases outside the gene matches: 5. The CDR3 DNA sequence: TGTGCCAGCAGTGAAGCTCGAGCTAGCGGTGAGCAGTTCTTC. Encoded protein: CASSEARASGEQFF.

The chain recombines TRBV3-1 (or the pseudogene TRBV3-2) with TRBJ2-1; perhaps TRBD2 as D (6 bases). Per the germline V gene, CDR1 is LGHDT and CDR2 is YNNKEL (reference sequence). V was clipped by 6 bases and J by 8 bases, with 14 bases between them. This CDR3 comprises 13 residues. The CDR3 DNA sequence: TGTGCCAGCAGTTTCGGGAGTTTTGATGAGCAGTTCTTC. It yields the protein CASSFGSFDEQFF.

The rearrangement links TRBV24-1 to TRBJ2-7, with 9 bases that match TRBD1. V lost 4 bases, J lost 3 bases, and 3 bases stayed unmatched. Germline lookup yields CDR1 KGHDR and CDR2 SFDVKD. The CDR3 covers 14 residues. The CDR3 spells CATSEGQGFYEQYF. The CDR3 region has the DNA TGTGCCACCAGTGAGGGACAGGGATTCTACGAGCAGTACTTC.

This rearrangement joins TRBV2 to TRBJ1-1; D uncertain. The germline gives CDR1 SNHLY, CDR2 FYNNEI. The CDR3 loop spans 12 amino acids. The V end lost 7 bases, the J end lost 4 bases, and 10 bases lay between the germline ends. The CDR3 protein is CASTYWSTEAFF. CDR3 bases: TGTGCCAGCACCTATTGGAGCACTGAAGCTTTCTTT.